This T cell receptor beta chain was found in a study of radiation and T cells in renal cell carcinoma. Findings and limits, study-wide: In blood, top tumor clones expanded by 2 weeks, shrinking by 4.

Indicated time point: blood 2 weeks post-SBRT. Treatment: 15 Gy SBRT to primary tumor, nephrectomy 4 weeks later. Clear cell pathology was present in this patient's renal cell carcinoma. Germline V CDR1 and CDR2: SGHDN, FVKESK. This CDR3 spans 15 amino acids. J gave up 4 bases and V 4 bases, and 4 bases lay outside the gene matches. This clone was seen a few times. Its antigen is not identified. Generated by immunoSEQ multiplex PCR, the TCRdb table keeps only in-frame clones and is missing some. This sample has roughly 75,000 clones, with roughly 80% found just once. This chain connects TRBV14 to TRBJ2-2; the match to TRBD2 covers 9 bases. Specimen: blood, collected from a patient whose treatment included radiotherapy and nephrectomy. The sequence was obtained from a man in his fifties or sixties with renal cell carcinoma. CDR3 region: CASSLRLAATGELFF. The CDR3 region has the DNA TGTGCCAGCAGCCTACGACTAGCGGCCACCGGGGAGCTGTTTTTT.